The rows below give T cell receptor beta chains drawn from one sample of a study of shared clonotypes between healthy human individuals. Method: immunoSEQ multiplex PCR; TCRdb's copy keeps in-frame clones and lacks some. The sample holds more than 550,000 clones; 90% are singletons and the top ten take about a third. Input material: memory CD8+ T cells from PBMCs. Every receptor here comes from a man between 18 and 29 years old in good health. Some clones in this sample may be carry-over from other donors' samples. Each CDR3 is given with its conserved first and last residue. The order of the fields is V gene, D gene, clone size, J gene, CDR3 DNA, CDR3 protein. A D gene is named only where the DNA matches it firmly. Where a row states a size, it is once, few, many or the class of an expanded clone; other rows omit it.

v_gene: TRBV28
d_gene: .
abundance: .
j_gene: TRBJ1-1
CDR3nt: TGTGCCAGCAGTTTCGGAACCATGAACACTGAAGCTTTCTTT
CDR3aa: CASSFGTMNTEAFF

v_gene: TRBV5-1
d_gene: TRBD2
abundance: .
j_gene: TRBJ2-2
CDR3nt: TGCGCCAGCAGCTTAAAAGCGGGAGGACCCACCGGGGAGCTGTTTTTT
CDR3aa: CASSLKAGGPTGELFF

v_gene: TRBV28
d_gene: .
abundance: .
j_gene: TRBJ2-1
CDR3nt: TGTGCCAGCAGTCTTCGGTTAGCGGAGCAGTTCTTC
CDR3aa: CASSLRLAEQFF

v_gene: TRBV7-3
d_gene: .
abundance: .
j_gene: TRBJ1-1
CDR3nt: TGTGCCAGCAGCTTAATGGGCAGGGCCACTGAAGCTTTCTTT
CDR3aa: CASSLMGRATEAFF

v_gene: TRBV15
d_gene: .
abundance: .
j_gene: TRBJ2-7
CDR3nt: TGTGCCACCAGCCCCGGGACTCAAAGCTCCTACGAGCAGTACTTC
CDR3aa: CATSPGTQSSYEQYF

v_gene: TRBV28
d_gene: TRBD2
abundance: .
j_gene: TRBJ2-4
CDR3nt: TGTGCCAGCAGCACTTTTGTGACTAGCGGGAGGGCTACCGAAGCCAAAAACATTCAGTACTTC
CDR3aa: CASSTFVTSGRATEAKNIQYF

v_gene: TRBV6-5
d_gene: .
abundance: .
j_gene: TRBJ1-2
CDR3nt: TGTGCCAGCAGTTACCGCCAGCGCCGGGGGGGAAATGGCTACACCTTC
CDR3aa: CASSYRQRRGGNGYTF

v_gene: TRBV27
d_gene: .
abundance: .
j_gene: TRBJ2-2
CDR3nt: TGTGCCAGCAGTCCCGACTTCCGGGACACCGGGGAGCTGTTTTTT
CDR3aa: CASSPDFRDTGELFF

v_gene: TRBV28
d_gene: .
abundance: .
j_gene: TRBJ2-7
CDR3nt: TGTGCCAGCAGTCCCCAAGTGCGGTACGAGCAGTACTTC
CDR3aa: CASSPQVRYEQYF

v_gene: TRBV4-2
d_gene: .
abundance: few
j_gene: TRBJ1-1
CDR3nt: TGTGCCAGCAGCCCCCCCGGGGCGGGGACTGAAGCTTTCTTT
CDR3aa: CASSPPGAGTEAFF

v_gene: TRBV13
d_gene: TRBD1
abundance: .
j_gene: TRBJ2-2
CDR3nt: TGTGCCAGCAGCATCTGGACAGGGAACGCCGGGGAGCTGTTTTTT
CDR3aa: CASSIWTGNAGELFF

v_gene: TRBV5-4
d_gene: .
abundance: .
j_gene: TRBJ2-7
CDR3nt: TGTGCCAGCAGCCCGGATAGCTCCTACGAGCAGTACTTC
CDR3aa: CASSPDSSYEQYF

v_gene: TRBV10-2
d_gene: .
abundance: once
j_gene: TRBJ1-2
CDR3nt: TGCGCCAGCAGTGACGGATCGAACTATGGCTACACCTTC
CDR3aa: CASSDGSNYGYTF

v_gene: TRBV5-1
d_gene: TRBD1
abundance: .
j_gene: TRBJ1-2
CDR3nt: TGCGCCAGCAGCACCGGACAGGTTACGGATGGCTACACCTTC
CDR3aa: CASSTGQVTDGYTF